This T cell receptor beta chain was captured by sequencing in a study of blood T cell repertoires in COVID-19. Study-level background: Acute and convalescent COVID-19 specimens originated in the United States, Italy and Spain.

The study drew participants aged about 18 to 95 years from some 23 US areas. Assignments of participants to cohorts depended upon their own reported clinical history. As processed by the authors: Quantification of nucleated cells was approximated via reference gene primer amplification. Method: immunoSEQ multiplex PCR; TCRdb's copy keeps in-frame clones and lacks some. The V and J calls and clone size come from that table; D and trimming were worked out from the DNA. The repertoire includes hundreds of thousands of clones, approximately 89% of them detected once, and almost 4% sits in the top ten. V lost 5 bases and J lost 4, with 11 bases in between. CDR1 and CDR2 (germline): LNHDA, SQIVND (reference sequence). The CDR3 contains 13 residues.

This receptor was obtained from a woman younger than 45 with acute COVID-19. This chain links TRBV19 with TRBJ1-2; D perhaps matches TRBD1 (5 bases). The material sequenced was PBMCs or T cells enriched from blood (not recorded which). As DNA, the CDR3 is TGTGCCAGTAGTCCCGGGACTATCTATGGCTACACCTTC. This encodes CASSPGTIYGYTF.